Each of the 28 T cell receptor beta chains below was sequenced from the same sample in a study of T cell changes during pregnancy in multiple sclerosis. Profiled with immunoSEQ multiplex PCR; TCRdb holds only in-frame clones, not every one. The data show roughly 110,000 clones, about 89% seen once. Specimen: peripheral blood, collected before pregnancy. The receptors were gathered from a female donor with multiple sclerosis, enrolled in a pregnancy study.

The sample holds a few counts of this clone. The chain combines TRBV7-7 with TRBJ2-5, with 10 bases aligning to TRBD2. This CDR3 is built from 16 residues. Germline V lookup: CDR1 SSHAT, CDR2 FNYEAQ (reference sequence). With V trimmed by 6 bases and J by 2 bases, 9 bases remained unmatched. The CDR3, as DNA: TGTGCCAGCAGACAGGGGCTAGCGGGGGTACAAGAGACCCAGTACTTC. Protein product: CASRQGLAGVQETQYF.

V is TRBV5-1 and J is TRBJ2-5; D unclear. Germline assignment: CDR1 SGHRS and CDR2 YFSETQ. CDR3 size: 13 residues. V lost 0 bases, J lost 5 bases, and 8 bases lay in between. As DNA, the CDR3 is TGCGCCAGCAGCTTGGAATCCCGGGAGACCCAGTACTTC. Protein sequence: CASSLESRETQYF.

V is TRBV19 and J is TRBJ1-3; D is uncertain. Trimming left V 5 bases short and J 1 base short, with 9 bases between. The CDR3 contains 14 residues. Germline CDR1 and CDR2: LNHDA and SQIVND (reference sequence). The CDR3 nucleotides read TGTGCCAGTAGTGGCGGGTGGTCTGGAAACACCATATATTTT. It specifies CASSGGWSGNTIYF.

The genes are TRBV28 and TRBJ1-5; D remains unclear. The CDR3 length is 12 residues. CDR1 is MDHEN, CDR2 SYDVKM, per germline. With 5 bases removed from V and 11 bases from J, the gap between germline ends came to 13 bases. CDR3 nucleotide sequence: TGTGCCAGCAGTCCCCTCGAGAAGTCCCAGCATTTT. Translation: CASSPLEKSQHF.

The chain combines TRBV18 with TRBJ1-3, with D unclear. Germline CDR1 and CDR2: KGHSH and LQKENI. The V end was cut by 2 bases, the J end by 0 bases, with 8 bases between. There are 15 residues in the CDR3. In DNA form, the CDR3 reads TGTGCCAGCTCACCAGGGGAGAACTCTGGAAACACCATATATTTT. Amino acid sequence: CASSPGENSGNTIYF.

The rearrangement links TRBV7-8 to TRBJ2-1; 7 bases are a match to TRBD1. The CDR3 contains 17 residues. The V gene's germline CDR1 is SGHVS and CDR2 FQNEAQ. Unmatched junction bases numbered 9, after V lost 4 bases and J lost 0 bases. The CDR3 nucleotides are TGTGCCAGCAGCTCTGGACAGGCCTTAAGCTCCTACAATGAGCAGTTCTTC. Protein product: CASSSGQALSSYNEQFF.

The count of this clone is one. The chain links TRBV27 to TRBJ2-3; D is ambiguous. The CDR3 runs to 12 residues. Trimming cost V 2 bases and J 6 bases, with 6 bases left between them. The germline V gene encodes CDR1 MNHEY and CDR2 SMNVEV (reference sequence). In DNA form, the CDR3 reads TGTGCCAGCAGTTTAAATTCGGATACGCAGTATTTT. Translation gives CASSLNSDTQYF.

This chain links TRBV2 with TRBJ1-4; D unresolved. V dropped 11 bases and J dropped 4 bases, with 14 bases sitting between them. Germline assignment: CDR1 SNHLY and CDR2 FYNNEI. CDR3 length: 13 amino acids. In nucleotides, the CDR3 is TGTGCCTCCCAACTCCGGGGTAATGAAAAACTGTTTTTT. This gives the protein CASQLRGNEKLFF.

The J gene is TRBJ2-7, the V gene TRBV11-3, with TRBD1 as a possible D gene (6 bases). V lost 3 bases to trimming and J lost 6 bases, with 18 bases between them. Germline CDR1 SGHNT, CDR2 YENEEA. The CDR3 sequence is 15 residues long. CDR3 region: CASSLRAGEGVEQYF. For the CDR3, the DNA is TGTGCCAGCAGCTTGAGGGCAGGGGAAGGGGTCGAGCAGTACTTC.

The chain links TRBV27 to TRBJ2-1; tentatively, D is TRBD1 (7 bases). V gave up 5 bases and J gave up 7 bases, with 12 bases separating them. Germline V gene sequence: CDR1 MNHEY, CDR2 SMNVEV (reference sequence). The CDR3 covers 13 residues. CDR3 nucleotide sequence: TGTGCCAGCAGTATGACAGGGAGGAATGAGCAGTTCTTC. It specifies CASSMTGRNEQFF.

The chain links TRBV6-6 to TRBJ2-4; D may be TRBD1 (6 bases). The germline V and J ends were trimmed by 6 bases and 4 bases, with 16 bases remaining between them. CDR1 and CDR2 from the germline V gene are MNHNY and SVGAGI (reference sequence). The CDR3 loop spans 15 amino acids. The CDR3 DNA is TGTGCCAGCAGCCCCGCTGAGCAGGGGAAAAACATTCAGTACTTC. Encoded protein: CASSPAEQGKNIQYF.

The chain couples TRBV6-1 to TRBJ2-7, with 8 bases aligning to TRBD1. Per germline, CDR1 MNHNS and CDR2 SASEGT. The J segment lost 5 bases and the V segment lost 2 bases, leaving 5 bases of the junction unmatched. This CDR3 comprises 14 residues. The CDR3 loop reads CASSESRGHDEQYF. DNA for the CDR3: TGTGCCAGCAGTGAATCCAGGGGGCATGACGAGCAGTACTTC.

J is TRBJ1-5 and V is TRBV6-5, with 10 positions matching TRBD1. The CDR3 is made up of 14 amino acids. Germline CDR1 MNHEY, CDR2 SVGAGI. Germline trimming cut 7 bases from V and 5 bases from J; bases unmatched to any gene: 5. CDR3 protein: CASNDRGRDQPQHF. Written as DNA, the CDR3 is TGTGCCAGCAACGACAGGGGGCGAGATCAGCCCCAGCATTTT.

The gene calls are TRBV27 and TRBJ2-1, with 7 positions matching TRBD1. CDR1 and CDR2 (germline): MNHEY, SMNVEV (reference sequence). Losses at the gene ends were 4 bases for V and 0 bases for J; bases not matched to a gene: 6. The CDR3 has 16 amino acids. The CDR3 DNA reads as TGTGCCAGCAGTTCCCCGGGACAGAGCTCCTACAATGAGCAGTTCTTC. This sequence encodes CASSSPGQSSYNEQFF.

This chain joins TRBV27 and TRBJ1-6; the D is unclear. There are 14 residues in the CDR3. Trimming stripped 3 bases from V and 7 bases from J, with 10 bases between. In germline, CDR1 is MNHEY, CDR2 SMNVEV (reference sequence). This CDR3 is CASSLRGLNSPLHF. As DNA, the CDR3 is TGTGCCAGCAGTTTGCGGGGTTTGAATTCACCCCTCCACTTT.

This sequence joins TRBV9 and TRBJ2-7; D not resolved. This CDR3 is 16 amino acids long. Germline V gene data show CDR1 as SGDLS and CDR2 as YYNGEE. V lost 4 bases to trimming and J lost 2 bases, with 19 bases between them. Here the CDR3 DNA reads TGTGCCAGCAGCCCCCAGACTCACACTGCAACCTACGAGCAGTACTTC. Residues: CASSPQTHTATYEQYF.

The chain has TRBV7-9 and TRBJ2-3; a possible D gene is TRBD1 (5 bases). The V end lost 5 bases, the J end lost 4 bases, and 22 bases lay between the germline ends. Germline CDR1 reads SEHNR; CDR2 reads FQNEAQ (reference sequence). This CDR3 is built from 17 residues. CDR3 bases: TGTGCCAGCAGCGTACTCCCCTCTGGGGTGGGGCCAGATACGCAGTATTTT. Its translation is CASSVLPSGVGPDTQYF.

The rearrangement joins TRBV10-3 to TRBJ1-1; 7 bases are a match to TRBD1. The CDR3 length is 13 residues. Losses at the gene ends were 6 bases for V and 8 bases for J; bases not matched to a gene: 9. Germline V gives CDR1 ENHRY, CDR2 SYGVKD. This CDR3 is CAISPDRDGEAFF. CDR3 nucleotide sequence: TGTGCCATCAGCCCTGACAGGGACGGCGAAGCTTTCTTT.

The chain recombines TRBV11-3 with TRBJ2-7; 8 bases are shared with TRBD2. The CDR3 loop spans 14 amino acids. Germline loops: CDR1 SGHNT, CDR2 YENEEA. The J segment lost 4 bases and the V segment lost 5 bases, leaving 7 bases of the junction unmatched. CDR3 DNA sequence: TGTGCCAGCAGCATCGACGCTAGCGGGTACGAGCAGTACTTC. It specifies CASSIDASGYEQYF.

This sequence joins TRBV19 and TRBJ2-3; no reliable D call. V was clipped by 9 bases and J by 0 bases, with 13 bases between them. Germline values: CDR1 LNHDA, CDR2 SQIVND (reference sequence). The CDR3 loop spans 14 amino acids. The CDR3 coding sequence is TGTGCCAGCGGCTGGGCCGGTAGCACAGATACGCAGTATTTT. This translates into CASGWAGSTDTQYF.

This chain connects TRBV25-1 to TRBJ2-2; a weak D match, TRBD2 (5 bases). Germline V lookup: CDR1 MGHDK, CDR2 SYGVNS. The CDR3 is 16 residues long. V dropped 0 bases and J dropped 7 bases, with 15 bases sitting between them. This chain's CDR3 is CASSEYVRQAGGELFF. CDR3 sequence (DNA): TGTGCCAGCAGTGAATACGTCAGGCAGGCGGGCGGGGAGCTGTTTTTT.

This clone was recorded a few times. The chain recombines TRBV4-1 with TRBJ2-3; a possible D gene is TRBD2 (6 bases). The CDR3 contains 15 residues. Trimming pared 0 bases from V and 6 bases from J, leaving 13 bases between. The germline CDR1 and CDR2 sequences are MGHRA and YSYEKL. The CDR3 protein is CASSQDIGSTDTQYF. CDR3 bases: TGCGCCAGCAGCCAAGATATCGGGAGTACTGATACGCAGTATTTT.

The rearrangement uses TRBV4-3 and TRBJ1-6, with a possible D match to TRBD1 (6 bases). V lost 1 base and J lost 9, with 10 bases in between. This CDR3 has 14 residues. Per the germline V gene, CDR1 is LGHNA and CDR2 is YSLEER. The chain's CDR3 is CASSQAGGGSPLHF. The CDR3 DNA is TGCGCCAGCAGCCAAGCGGGAGGGGGTTCACCCCTCCACTTT.

A word on this clone: Other DNA sequences of this sample code for an identical CDR3. This rearrangement joins TRBV28 to TRBJ1-1; D remains ambiguous. This CDR3 is 11 amino acids long. The germline V gene has CDR1 MDHEN and CDR2 SYDVKM. V was clipped by 6 bases and J by 2 bases, with 4 bases between them. CDR3 amino acids: CASRQNTEAFF. CDR3 bases: TGTGCCAGCAGACAAAACACTGAAGCTTTCTTT.

V is TRBV7-2 and J is TRBJ2-7; 13 positions match TRBD2. Germline V gives CDR1 SGHTA, CDR2 FQGNSA. V lost 5 bases and J lost 6; bases outside the gene matches: 10. The CDR3 sequence is 16 residues long. The CDR3 region has the DNA TGTGCCAGCAGCCGGCGTACTAGCGGGGGGGCCGCCGAGCAGTACTTC. Translation: CASSRRTSGGAAEQYF.

The DNA for the CDR3 is TGTGCCAGTAGGGGGACAGGGAAAGGTCCTGGAAACACCATATATTTT. It translates to CASRGTGKGPGNTIYF. The V and J genes are TRBV19 and TRBJ1-3; TRBD1 matches 9 bases. Germline V gene sequence: CDR1 LNHDA, CDR2 SQIVND (reference sequence). The length of the CDR3 is 16 residues. V dropped 6 bases and J dropped 2; count of bases not matched to a gene: 8.

The chain joins TRBV11-2 to TRBJ2-2; no definite D call. V lost 5 bases, J lost 6 bases, and 13 bases lay in between. The CDR3 has 14 residues. The V gene's germline CDR1 is SGHAT and CDR2 FQNNGV. CDR3: CASSPRVGAGELFF. The DNA for the CDR3 is TGTGCCAGCAGCCCTCGGGTAGGCGCCGGGGAGCTGTTTTTT.

This clone was recorded only once. V is TRBV18 and J is TRBJ2-7, with 11 nucleotides matching TRBD1. Losses at the gene ends were 0 bases for V and 5 bases for J; bases not matched to a gene: 3. Germline assignment: CDR1 KGHSH and CDR2 LQKENI. The CDR3 runs 15 residues. As DNA, the CDR3 is TGTGCCAGCTCACCACCGGACAGGGGGCTCGACGAGCAGTACTTC. Translated, it gives CASSPPDRGLDEQYF. The full variable domain, in which reference TRBV18 and TRBJ2-7 provide the parts outside the CDR3, is NAGVMQNPRHLVRRRGQEARLRCSPMKGHSHVYWYRQLPEEGLKFMVYLQKENIIDESGMPKERFSAEFPKEGPSILRIQQVVRGDSAAYFCASSPPDRGLDEQYFGPGTRLTVT.